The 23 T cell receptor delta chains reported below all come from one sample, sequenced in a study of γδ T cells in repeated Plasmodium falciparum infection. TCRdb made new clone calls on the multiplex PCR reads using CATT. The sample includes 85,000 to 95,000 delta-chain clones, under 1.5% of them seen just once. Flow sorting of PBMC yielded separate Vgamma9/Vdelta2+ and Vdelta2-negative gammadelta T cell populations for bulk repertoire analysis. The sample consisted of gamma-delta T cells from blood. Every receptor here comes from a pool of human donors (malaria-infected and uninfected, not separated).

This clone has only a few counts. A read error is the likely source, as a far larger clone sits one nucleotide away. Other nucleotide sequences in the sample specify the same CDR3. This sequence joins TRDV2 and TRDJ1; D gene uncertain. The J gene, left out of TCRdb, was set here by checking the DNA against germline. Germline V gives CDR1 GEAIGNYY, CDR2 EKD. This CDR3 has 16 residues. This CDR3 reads CACDTLGARYTDKLIF. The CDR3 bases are TGTGCCTGTGACACTTTAGGGGCCCGTTACACTGATAAACTCATCTTT.

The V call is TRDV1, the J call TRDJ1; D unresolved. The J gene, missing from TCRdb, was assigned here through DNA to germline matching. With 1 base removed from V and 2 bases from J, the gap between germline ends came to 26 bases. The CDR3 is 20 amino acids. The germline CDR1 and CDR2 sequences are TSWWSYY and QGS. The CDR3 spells CALGEPGLSLKPRQTDKLIF. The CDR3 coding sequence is TGTGCTCTTGGGGAACCGGGGCTTTCCCTTAAACCGAGGCAAACCGATAAACTCATCTTT.

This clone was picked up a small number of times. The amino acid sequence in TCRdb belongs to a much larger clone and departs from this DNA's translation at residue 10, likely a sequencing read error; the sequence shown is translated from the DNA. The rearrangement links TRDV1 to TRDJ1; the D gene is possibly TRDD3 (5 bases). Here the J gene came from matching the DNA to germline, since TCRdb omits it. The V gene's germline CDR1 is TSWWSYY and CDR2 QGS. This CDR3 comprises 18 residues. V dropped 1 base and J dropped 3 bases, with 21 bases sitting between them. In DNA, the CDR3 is TGTGCTCTTGGGGAACCTTTAAGGGATGCGTGGCAGGCCGATAAACTCATCTTT. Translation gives CALGEPLRDAWQADKLIF.

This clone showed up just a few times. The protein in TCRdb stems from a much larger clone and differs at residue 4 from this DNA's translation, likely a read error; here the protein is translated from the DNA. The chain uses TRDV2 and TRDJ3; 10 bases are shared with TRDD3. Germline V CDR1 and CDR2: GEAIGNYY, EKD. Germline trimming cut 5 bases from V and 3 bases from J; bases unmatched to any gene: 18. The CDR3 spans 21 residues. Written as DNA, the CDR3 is TGTGCCTGTGGCAAGTTGATGGGGGATACCAAAACGAACTGGGACACCCGACAGATGTTTTTC. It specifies CACGKLMGDTKTNWDTRQMFF.

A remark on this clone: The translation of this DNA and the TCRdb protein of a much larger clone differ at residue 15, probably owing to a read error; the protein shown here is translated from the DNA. The CDR3 loop reads CACDTVITGGYDGTRDTRQMFF. The CDR3 DNA follows: TGTGCCTGTGACACTGTTATAACTGGGGGATACGACGGAACCCGGGACACCCGACAGATGTTTTTC. The V gene is TRDV2, the J gene TRDJ3; 13 bases map to TRDD3. TCRdb offers no J gene call, so here the DNA was matched to germline to obtain one. The germline gives CDR1 GEAIGNYY, CDR2 EKD. CDR3 length: 22 residues. Germline trimming cut 1 base from V and 5 bases from J; bases unmatched to any gene: 16.

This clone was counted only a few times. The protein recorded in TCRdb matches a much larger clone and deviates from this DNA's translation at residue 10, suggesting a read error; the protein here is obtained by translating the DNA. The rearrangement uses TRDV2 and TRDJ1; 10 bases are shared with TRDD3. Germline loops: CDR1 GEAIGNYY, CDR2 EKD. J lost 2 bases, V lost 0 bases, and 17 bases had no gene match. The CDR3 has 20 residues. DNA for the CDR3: TGTGCCTGTGACACCCTTACTGGGGGATCCCCCGACAGAATGACCGATAAACTCATCTTT. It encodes CACDTLTGGSPDRMTDKLIF.

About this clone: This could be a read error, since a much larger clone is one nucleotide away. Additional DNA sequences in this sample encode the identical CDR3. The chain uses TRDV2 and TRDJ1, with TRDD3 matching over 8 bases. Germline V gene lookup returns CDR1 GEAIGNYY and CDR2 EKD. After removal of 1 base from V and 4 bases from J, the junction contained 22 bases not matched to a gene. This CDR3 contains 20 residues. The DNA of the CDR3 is TGTGCCTGTGACACTGTTACTGGGGGGCCCCCCATCGGGTACATCGATAAACTCATCTTT. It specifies CACDTVTGGPPIGYIDKLIF.

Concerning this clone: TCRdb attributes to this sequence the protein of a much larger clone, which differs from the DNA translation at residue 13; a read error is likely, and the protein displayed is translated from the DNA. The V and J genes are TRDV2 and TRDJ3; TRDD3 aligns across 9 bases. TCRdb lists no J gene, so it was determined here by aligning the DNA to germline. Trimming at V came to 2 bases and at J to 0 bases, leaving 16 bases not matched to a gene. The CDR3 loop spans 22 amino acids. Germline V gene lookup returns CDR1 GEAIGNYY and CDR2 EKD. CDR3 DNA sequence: TGTGCCTGTGACATCCTACCCCGTACTGGGGGACTACGCTCCTGGGACACCCGACAGATGTTTTTC. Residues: CACDILPRTGGLRSWDTRQMFF.

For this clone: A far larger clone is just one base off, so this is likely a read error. The CDR3 sequence is CACEALGVNGKDYTDKLIF. The CDR3 coding sequence is TGTGCCTGTGAGGCACTGGGGGTGAATGGTAAGGATTACACCGATAAACTCATCTTT. The rearrangement links TRDV2 to TRDJ1; 8 nucleotides match TRDD3. TCRdb lists no J gene, so it was determined here by aligning the DNA to germline. The V gene end was trimmed by 4 bases and the J gene end by 0 bases; junction bases not matched to a gene: 18. This CDR3 is 19 amino acids long. Germline CDR1 is GEAIGNYY and CDR2 is EKD.

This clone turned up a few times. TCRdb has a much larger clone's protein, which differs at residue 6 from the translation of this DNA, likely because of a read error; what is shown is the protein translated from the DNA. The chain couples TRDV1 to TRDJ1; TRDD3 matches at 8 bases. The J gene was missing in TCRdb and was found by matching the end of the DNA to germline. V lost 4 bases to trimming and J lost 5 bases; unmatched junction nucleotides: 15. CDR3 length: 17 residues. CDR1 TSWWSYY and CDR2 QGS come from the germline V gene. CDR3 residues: CALGVPRDWGSSDKLIF. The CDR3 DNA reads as TGTGCTCTTGGGGTCCCAAGGGACTGGGGGTCCTCGGATAAACTCATCTTT.

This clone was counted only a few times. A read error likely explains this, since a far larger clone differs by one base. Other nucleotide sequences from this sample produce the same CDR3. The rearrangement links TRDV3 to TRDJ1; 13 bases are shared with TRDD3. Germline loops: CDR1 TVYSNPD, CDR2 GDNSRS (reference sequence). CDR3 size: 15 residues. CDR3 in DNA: TGCGCCTTTATGGTCCGTACTGGGGGATACGCTAAACTCATCTTT. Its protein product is CAFMVRTGGYAKLIF.

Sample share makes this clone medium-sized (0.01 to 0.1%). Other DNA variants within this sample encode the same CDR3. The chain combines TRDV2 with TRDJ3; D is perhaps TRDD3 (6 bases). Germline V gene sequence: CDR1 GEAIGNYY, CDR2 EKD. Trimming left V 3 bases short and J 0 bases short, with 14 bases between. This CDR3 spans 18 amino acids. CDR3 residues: CACDFTGLRSWDTRQMFF. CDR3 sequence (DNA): TGTGCCTGTGACTTTACTGGGCTGCGCTCCTGGGACACCCGACAGATGTTTTTC.

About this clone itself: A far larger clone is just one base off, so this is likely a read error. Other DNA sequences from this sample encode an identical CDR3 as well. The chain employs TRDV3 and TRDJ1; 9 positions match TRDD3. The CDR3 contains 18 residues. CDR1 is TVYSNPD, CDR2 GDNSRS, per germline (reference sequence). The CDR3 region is CAFWPEAFWGIETDKLIF. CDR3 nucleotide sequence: TGCGCCTTTTGGCCAGAAGCCTTCTGGGGGATCGAGACCGATAAACTCATCTTT.

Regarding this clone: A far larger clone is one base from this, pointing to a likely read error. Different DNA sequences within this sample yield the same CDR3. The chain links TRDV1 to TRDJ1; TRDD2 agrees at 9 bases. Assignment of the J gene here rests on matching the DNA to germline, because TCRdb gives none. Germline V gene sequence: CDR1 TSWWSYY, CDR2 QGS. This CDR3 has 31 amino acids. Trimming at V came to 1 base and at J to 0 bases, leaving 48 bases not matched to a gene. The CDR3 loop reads CALGEHRGLLPSYLHPYRPLLVRGYTDKLIF. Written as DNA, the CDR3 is TGTGCTCTTGGGGAACACCGGGGCCTCCTTCCTTCCTACCTCCACCCTTACCGACCCCTTTTGGTGAGGGGGTACACCGATAAACTCATCTTT.

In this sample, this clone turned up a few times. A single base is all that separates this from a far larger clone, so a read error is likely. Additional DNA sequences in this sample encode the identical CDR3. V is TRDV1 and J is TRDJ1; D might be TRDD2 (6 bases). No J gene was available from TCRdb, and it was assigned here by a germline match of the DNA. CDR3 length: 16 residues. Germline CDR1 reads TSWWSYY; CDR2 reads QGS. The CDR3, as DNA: TGTGCTCTTGGGGATCCTTCCCGACGGTACACTGATAAACTCATCTTT. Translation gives CALGDPSRRYTDKLIF.

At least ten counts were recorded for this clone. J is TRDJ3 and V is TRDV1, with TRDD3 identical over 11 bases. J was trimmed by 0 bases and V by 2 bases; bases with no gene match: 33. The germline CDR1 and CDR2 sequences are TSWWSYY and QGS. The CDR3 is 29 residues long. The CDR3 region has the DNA TGTGCTCTTGGGGAAGAAGGGCTCGTCGACCCCTTAGTGGGGGATACGCTTCTTACTAGCTCCTGGGACACCCGACAGATGTTTTTC. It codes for CALGEEGLVDPLVGDTLLTSSWDTRQMFF.

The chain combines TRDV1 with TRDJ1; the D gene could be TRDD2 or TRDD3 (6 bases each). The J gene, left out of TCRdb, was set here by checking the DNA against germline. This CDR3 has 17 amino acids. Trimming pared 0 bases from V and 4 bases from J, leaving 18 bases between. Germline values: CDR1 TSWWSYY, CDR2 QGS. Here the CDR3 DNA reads TGTGCTCTTGGGGAACTTCCTACCTGTACTGGGATCGATAAACTCATCTTT. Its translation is CALGELPTCTGIDKLIF.

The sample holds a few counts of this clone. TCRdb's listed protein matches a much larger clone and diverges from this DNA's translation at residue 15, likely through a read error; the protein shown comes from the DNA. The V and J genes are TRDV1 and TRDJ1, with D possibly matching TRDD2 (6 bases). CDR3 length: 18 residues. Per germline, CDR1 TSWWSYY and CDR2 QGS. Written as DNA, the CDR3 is TGTGCTCTTGGGGGAGGATATATTGGTGGGTCCTACACCGATAGACTCATCTTT. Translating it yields CALGGGYIGGSYTDRLIF.

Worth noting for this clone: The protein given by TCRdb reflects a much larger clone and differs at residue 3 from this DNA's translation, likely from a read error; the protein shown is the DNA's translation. The CDR3 is CAPGELGPPGEGSTDKLIF. In DNA form, the CDR3 reads TGTGCTCCTGGGGAACTAGGTCCTCCCGGGGAGGGGTCCACCGATAAACTCATCTTT. V and J are TRDV1 and TRDJ1; TRDD3 might be the D (6 bases). CDR1 and CDR2 from the germline V gene are TSWWSYY and QGS. The CDR3 totals 19 residues.

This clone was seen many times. The CDR3 DNA follows: TGTGCCTGTGACAGACGAGGAGGGATACGCGGGCGGGCACAACTCTTCTTT. This encodes CACDRRGGIRGRAQLFF. This chain links TRDV2 with TRDJ2, with TRDD3 matching over 8 bases. The germline CDR1 and CDR2 sequences are GEAIGNYY and EKD. This CDR3 is built from 17 residues. V shed 2 bases and J 8 bases; nucleotides not matched to a gene: 15.

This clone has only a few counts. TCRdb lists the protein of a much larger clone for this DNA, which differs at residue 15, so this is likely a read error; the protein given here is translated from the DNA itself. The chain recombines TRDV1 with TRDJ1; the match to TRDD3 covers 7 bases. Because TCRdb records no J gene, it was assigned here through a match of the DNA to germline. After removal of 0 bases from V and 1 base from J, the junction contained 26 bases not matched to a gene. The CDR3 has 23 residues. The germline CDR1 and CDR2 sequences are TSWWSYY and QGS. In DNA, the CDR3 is TGTGCTCTTGGGGAACTAGTCTCGAGAGGGACCCCCTGGGGGGTAGGAACCACCGATAAACTCATCTTT. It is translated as CALGELVSRGTPWGVGTTDKLIF.

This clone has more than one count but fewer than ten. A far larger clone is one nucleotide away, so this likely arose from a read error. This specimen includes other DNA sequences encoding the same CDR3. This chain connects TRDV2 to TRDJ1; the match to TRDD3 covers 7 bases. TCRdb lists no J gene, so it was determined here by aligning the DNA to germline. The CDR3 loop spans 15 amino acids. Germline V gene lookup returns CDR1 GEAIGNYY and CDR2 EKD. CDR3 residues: CAYIWGLSYTDKLIF. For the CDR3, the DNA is TGTGCCTACATCTGGGGGTTATCGTACACCGACAAACTCATCTTT.

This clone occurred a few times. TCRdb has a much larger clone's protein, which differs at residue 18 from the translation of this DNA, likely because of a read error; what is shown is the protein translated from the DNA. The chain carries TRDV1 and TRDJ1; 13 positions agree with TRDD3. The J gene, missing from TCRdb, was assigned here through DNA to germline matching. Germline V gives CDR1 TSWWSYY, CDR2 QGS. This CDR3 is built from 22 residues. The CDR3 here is CALGELSFLPYWGIRRTGKLIF. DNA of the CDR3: TGTGCTCTTGGGGAACTCTCCTTCCTCCCGTACTGGGGGATACGTCGTACCGGTAAACTCATCTTT.